This entry is about one T cell receptor beta chain. Antigen specificity is unknown. These data belong to a study of blood T cells in healthy people across ages. Whole-study results and caveats: CMV status of donors was not determined, possibly confounding expanded clonotype changes. A roughly linear fall in TCR beta diversity per million T cells was seen with increasing age.

It was with a sample-barcoded 5' primer and a J-beta primer mix that a second PCR of roughly 7 to 12 cycles was run. TCRdb recomputed calls from the 5' RACE reads with MiXCR, one row per CDR3 protein. The table shows more than 1.4 million distinct CDR3 sequences, with 40% to 50% occurring only once. Per sample, no less than 6 micrograms of total RNA were extracted. The sequence derives from a woman younger than 35 in good health. Sequencing input: blood.

The DNA of the CDR3 is TGTGCCAGCAGGTCCAACGGGAACATTCAGTACTTC. It encodes CASRSNGNIQYF. The rearrangement uses TRBV12-3 or TRBV12-4 and TRBJ2-4; no clear D. The CDR3 spans 12 residues. V was cut by 6 bases and J by 7 bases, with 10 bases left in between.